These 2 T cell receptor beta chains were sequenced from one sample in a study of cytomegalovirus exposure and HLA in healthy donors. The PCR had 60 Vbeta and 13 Jbeta primers. The method was immunoSEQ multiplex PCR; TCRdb's version includes in-frame clones alone and lacks a portion of them. This sample has approximately 150,000 clones, with approximately 86% found just once. The sequenced sample consisted of PBMCs. These receptors all stem from a woman aged 40 to 50 in good health and CMV-seronegative.

The rearrangement links TRBV2 to TRBJ2-1; tentatively, D is TRBD2 (6 bases). V was clipped by 8 bases and J by 10 bases, with 18 bases between them. The CDR3 spans 13 residues. The germline V gene encodes CDR1 SNHLY and CDR2 FYNNEI. The CDR3 DNA reads TGTGCCAGCGGGGTGGGACTCACCCGCGAGCAGTTCTTC. It encodes CASGVGLTREQFF.

This chain's CDR3 is CASSFSGTNEKLFF. The CDR3 bases are TGTGCCAGCAGCTTCTCGGGGACTAATGAAAAACTGTTTTTT. The chain couples TRBV7-8 to TRBJ1-4; no clear D. The CDR3 totals 14 residues. In germline, CDR1 is SGHVS, CDR2 FQNEAQ. V dropped 3 bases and J dropped 2 bases, with 7 bases sitting between them.